The sequence of this T cell receptor beta chain was determined in a study of identifying expanded T cells in peripheral blood. Method: immunoSEQ multiplex PCR; TCRdb's copy keeps in-frame clones and lacks some. The table shows 100,000 to 150,000 clones, with 86% occurring only once. This CDR3 contains 18 residues. Trimming pared 5 bases from V and 5 bases from J, leaving 27 bases between. The clonotype comes from a person aged 18 to 75 in good health. Sequencing input: blood. The chain joins TRBV5-3 to TRBJ2-3; possibly TRBD1 for D (6 bases). TRBV5-3 falls under the ORF class, with uncertain function. The DNA of the CDR3 is TGTGCCAGAAGGGGGCGAATGAGGGACAAGGAGCGAAGAGATACGCAGTATTTT. Its translation is CARRGRMRDKERRDTQYF.